These 4 T cell receptor beta chains originate from one sample sequenced in a study of shared clonotypes between healthy human individuals. Repertoires were generated with immunoSEQ multiplex PCR, while TCRdb's copy carries only in-frame clones and drops some. The sample consists of around 990,000 clones, 70% to 80% of them appearing once. The sample consisted of memory CD4+ T cells from PBMCs. Subset given: CD45RA-negative fraction. Every receptor here comes from a man between 18 and 29 years old in good health. Some clones in this sample may be carry-over from other donors' samples.

This clone was observed a handful of times. The chain carries TRBV4-1 and TRBJ1-5; no firm D call. This CDR3 has 18 amino acids. V shed 1 base and J shed 2 bases, with 18 bases lying between them. Germline CDR1 and CDR2: MGHRA and YSYEKL. In nucleotides, the CDR3 is TGCGCCAGCAGCCAAGCCAATTTGGTCGCCCTAGGCAATCAGCCCCAGCATTTT. Encoded protein: CASSQANLVALGNQPQHF.

The rearrangement uses TRBV5-4 and TRBJ1-2; 9 nucleotides align to TRBD1. Germline CDR1 is SGHNT and CDR2 is YYREEE (reference sequence). The CDR3 runs 15 residues. The J segment lost 4 bases and the V segment lost 2 bases, leaving 6 bases of the junction unmatched. The CDR3 region has the DNA TGTGCCAGCAGCTTCCCCGGGACAGGGTCCTATGGCTACACCTTC. Its translation: CASSFPGTGSYGYTF.

The chain's CDR3 is CASSQAGAGSADTQYF. Here the CDR3 DNA reads TGTGCCAGCAGCCAAGCGGGGGCTGGTAGCGCGGATACGCAGTATTTT. V usage is TRBV4-2 and J usage is TRBJ2-3; D may correspond to TRBD1 or TRBD2 (6 bases each). This CDR3 is built from 16 residues. V lost 1 base to trimming and J lost 6 bases, with 17 bases between them. The germline V gene has CDR1 LGHNA and CDR2 YNFKEQ.

This clone turned up a few times. J is TRBJ2-7 and V is TRBV7-9; 8 nucleotides agree with TRBD2. The CDR3 runs 15 residues. The germline CDR1 and CDR2 sequences are SEHNR and FQNEAQ (reference sequence). J gave up 2 bases and V 5 bases, and 8 bases lay outside the gene matches. The CDR3 sequence is CASSQGGGRTYEQYF. CDR3 DNA: TGTGCCAGCAGCCAAGGTGGCGGGAGGACCTACGAGCAGTACTTC.